A selection of T cell receptor beta chains follows, all from one sample in a study of shared clonotypes between healthy human individuals. The table came from immunoSEQ multiplex PCR; TCRdb's copy has only in-frame clones and leaves some out. The sample holds 300,000 to 400,000 clones, about nine tenths seen once. Specimen: memory CD8+ T cells sorted from blood. These receptor sequences come from a man between 18 and 29 years old in good health. CDR3s include the opening cysteine and the closing phenylalanine or tryptophan. D genes are given only for firm matches. Clone sizes are given selectively: once, few, many, or a class where the clone is expanded.

j_call clone_size v_call d_call cdr3_nt cdr3_aa
TRBJ2-7 NA TRBV4-1 TRBD1 TGCGCCAGCAGCGGGGACAGGGGGCGCGACGAGCAGTACTTC CASSGDRGRDEQYF
TRBJ2-1 NA TRBV5-4 NA TGTGCCAGCAGCCCTGGGTCTAGCGTTAGCTCCTACAATGAGCAGTTCTTC CASSPGSSVSSYNEQFF
TRBJ2-7 NA TRBV4-3 TRBD2 TGCGCCAGCAGCCAAGATCCGGCGGGGGGAGAGGGGTCCTACGAGCAGTACTTC CASSQDPAGGEGSYEQYF
TRBJ1-2 NA TRBV4-1 NA TGCGCCAGCAGCCAAGATCCCAAGCTATTGTCGGCAGGAGATTATGGCTACACCTTC CASSQDPKLLSAGDYGYTF
TRBJ2-3 NA TRBV7-9 TRBD2 TGTGCCAGCAGCTTAGGAGCGGGGGGGCCCACAGATACGCAGTATTTT CASSLGAGGPTDTQYF
TRBJ2-5 many TRBV9 NA TGTGCCAGCAGCGTATCCGGAACCCAAGAGACCCAGTACTTC CASSVSGTQETQYF
TRBJ2-2 NA TRBV28 TRBD2 TGTGCCAGCAGCAGACTAGCGGGGACCGGGGAGCTGTTTTTT CASSRLAGTGELFF
TRBJ1-4 NA TRBV9 NA TGTGCCAGCAGCCCCCAAGGGTTGGGGGGGGCTAATGAAAAACTGTTTTTT CASSPQGLGGANEKLFF
TRBJ1-1 NA TRBV10-1 TRBD1 TGCGCCAGCAGTAAGAACAGGGGAACTGAAGCTTTCTTT CASSKNRGTEAFF
TRBJ1-2 NA TRBV2 TRBD1 TGTGCCAGCTTTAAACAGGGGGCCTATGGCTACACCTTC CASFKQGAYGYTF
TRBJ1-1 few TRBV30 NA TGTGCCTGGAGTGTTGTGGGGAGCACTGAAGCTTTCTTT CAWSVVGSTEAFF
TRBJ2-7 NA TRBV7-8 TRBD2 TGTGCCAGCAGCTTAGGGGCGGGAGGGCCGCATGACGAGCAGTACTTC CASSLGAGGPHDEQYF
TRBJ2-1 NA TRBV4-1 NA TGCGCCAGCAGCCAAGATCGGCTAGCTTGGGATGAGCAGTTCTTC CASSQDRLAWDEQFF
TRBJ2-3 NA TRBV5-6 NA TGTGCCAGCAGCTATGAACTGAGTACGCAGTATTTT CASSYELSTQYF
TRBJ2-7 many TRBV7-9 NA TGTGCCAGCAGTCAATCGGGGTCCTTGACCTACGAGCAGTACTTC CASSQSGSLTYEQYF
TRBJ1-2 once TRBV9 TRBD1 TGTGCCAGCAGCCATGACAGGGTATATGGCTACACCTTC CASSHDRVYGYTF
TRBJ2-6 NA TRBV28 NA TGTGCCAGCAGTTTATGGGTCCCCTCGAGCTCTGGGGCCAACGTCCTGACTTTC CASSLWVPSSSGANVLTF
TRBJ1-5 NA TRBV30 NA TGTGCCTGGAGTGAGACAGGTGGGGGACAGCCCCAGCATTTT CAWSETGGGQPQHF
TRBJ2-7 NA TRBV4-1 NA TGCGCCAGCAGCCAAGTTAGAGGCGGGTCAGGACCCTACGAGCAGTACTTC CASSQVRGGSGPYEQYF
TRBJ2-1 few TRBV9 NA TGTGCCAGCAGCGGCTCTAGCTACAATGAGCAGTTCTTC CASSGSSYNEQFF
TRBJ2-3 few TRBV7-9 NA TGTGCCAGCAGCTCCTTCCCTAGCGTGGGGGGGCTTGGCACAGATACGCAGTATTTT CASSSFPSVGGLGTDTQYF
TRBJ2-7 NA TRBV6-5 TRBD1 TGTGCCAGCAGCACGGGACAGTCCTACGAGCAGTACTTC CASSTGQSYEQYF
TRBJ2-1 NA TRBV4-1 TRBD2 TGCGCCAGCAGGTTGACTAGCGGGGGCTTCTACAATGAGCAGTTCTTC CASRLTSGGFYNEQFF
TRBJ2-1 NA TRBV4-3 NA TGCGCCAGCAGCCACAGCGCCGGGACTGGAGAAGATCATGAGCAGTTCTTC CASSHSAGTGEDHEQFF
TRBJ1-1 NA TRBV2 NA TGTGCCAGCAGATTGGGGATGATGAACACTGAAGCTTTCTTT CASRLGMMNTEAFF
TRBJ2-3 NA TRBV29-1 NA TGCAGCGTTGAGGAAGGCATTCCAGATACGCAGTATTTT CSVEEGIPDTQYF
TRBJ2-7 NA TRBV6-6 NA TGTGCCAGCAGTTACACCTACGAGCAGTACTTC CASSYTYEQYF
TRBJ2-7 NA TRBV7-9 TRBD2 TGTGCCAGCACCAAGACTAGCGGGAGTGGTGACTACGAGCAGTACTTC CASTKTSGSGDYEQYF
TRBJ1-1 NA TRBV5-6 NA TGTGCCAGCAGCTCTGGACAACCTGAAGCTTTCTTT CASSSGQPEAFF
TRBJ2-1 NA TRBV6-4 NA TGTGCCAGCAGGTGGACCTCTAGGGGGACTTCCTACAATGAGCAGTTCTTC CASRWTSRGTSYNEQFF
TRBJ2-5 NA TRBV21-1 NA TGTGCCAGCAGCAAAGAAAGACTAGGAGGAGAGACCCAGTACTTC CASSKERLGGETQYF
TRBJ2-7 NA TRBV4-1 NA TGCGCCAGCAGCCAAGAGTTTGCGGGGAGCTCCTACGAGCAGTACTTC CASSQEFAGSSYEQYF
TRBJ2-7 NA TRBV9 NA TGTGCCAGCAGCCCCAGCCCAGGGACCTCCTACGAGCAGTACTTC CASSPSPGTSYEQYF
TRBJ1-6 NA TRBV5-4 NA TGTGCCAGCAGCCCCAGCCGGGCGACAAATTCACCCCTCCACTTT CASSPSRATNSPLHF
TRBJ2-7 NA TRBV6-5 NA TGTGCCAGCAGTTACTCGCCAGGTTCCTACGAGCAGTACTTC CASSYSPGSYEQYF
TRBJ2-3 few TRBV5-6 NA TGTGCCAGCAGATTGACCGGGGGCGGGGCGGATACGCAGTATTTT CASRLTGGGADTQYF
TRBJ2-7 once TRBV9 NA TGTGCCAGCAGCCCTTGGGGGGCGGCTACGAGGGAGCAGTACTTC CASSPWGAATREQYF